This entry is about one TCR beta chain. This specimen comes from a study of blood T cell repertoires in COVID-19. Profiling relied on immunoSEQ multiplex PCR, and the TCRdb table lists in-frame clones only, not all of them. The sample carries a few hundred thousand clones, about 86% recorded once. Deletions cut 1 base from V and 0 bases from J, with 7 bases between. The CDR3 is made up of 15 amino acids. Germline CDR1 is PRHDT and CDR2 is FYEKMQ (reference sequence). The gene calls are TRBV13 and TRBJ2-1; no clear D. The specimen was peripheral blood. The receptor was isolated from a man between 60 and 75 years old who had recovered from COVID-19. The DNA for the CDR3 is TGTGCCAGCAGCTTAGACCTAAGCTCCTACAATGAGCAGTTCTTC. The encoded protein is CASSLDLSSYNEQFF.